What follows are 30 T cell receptor beta chains derived from one specimen sequenced in a study of blood T cell repertoires in COVID-19. Using immunoSEQ multiplex PCR, the repertoire was profiled, and TCRdb retains in-frame clones only, with some absent. The sample consists of around 240,000 clones, 80% to 90% of them appearing once. Source material: PBMCs or T cells enriched from blood (not recorded which). The receptors stem from a woman in her forties or fifties who had recovered from COVID-19.

The chain combines TRBV7-2 with TRBJ1-2; unclear D gene. Germline V gives CDR1 SGHTA, CDR2 FQGNSA. The ends were cut back, 1 base at V and 1 base at J, with 7 bases in the middle. CDR3 length: 14 amino acids. Written as DNA, the CDR3 is TGTGCCAGCAGCTTAGGTTCCGGTAACTATGGCTACACCTTC. It is translated as CASSLGSGNYGYTF.

This chain connects TRBV18 to TRBJ1-1, with 7 positions matching TRBD1. The CDR3 extends over 15 amino acids. The germline CDR1 and CDR2 sequences are KGHSH and LQKENI. The V gene end was trimmed by 1 base and the J gene end by 4 bases; junction bases not matched to a gene: 6. The CDR3 DNA reads as TGTGCCAGCTCACCACGACAGGGAGGCGGCACTGAAGCTTTCTTT. The encoded protein is CASSPRQGGGTEAFF.

This clone was detected only once. The chain is built from TRBV4-1 and TRBJ2-7; 8 bases align to TRBD2. The CDR3 consists of 17 residues. Germline V gene sequence: CDR1 MGHRA, CDR2 YSYEKL. The V gene end was trimmed by 4 bases and the J gene end by 1 base; junction bases not matched to a gene: 12. The CDR3 DNA is TGCGCCAGCAGCCCCGACGTGGGGACTAGAGGTTCCTACGAGCAGTACTTC. This gives the protein CASSPDVGTRGSYEQYF.

The J gene is TRBJ2-1, the V gene TRBV6-2 or TRBV6-3, with TRBD1 matching 8 bases. The V and J ends lost 5 bases and 4 bases, in that order; junction bases with no gene match: 4. The CDR3 is 14 amino acids. Per the germline V gene, CDR1 is MNHEY and CDR2 is SVGEGT. As DNA, the CDR3 is TGTGCCAGCAGTCTACAGGGGGGATACAATGAGCAGTTCTTC. This translates into CASSLQGGYNEQFF.

The chain employs TRBV28 and TRBJ2-7; 9 bases map to TRBD2. Germline trimming cut 11 bases from V and 0 bases from J; bases unmatched to any gene: 5. Germline V gene sequence: CDR1 MDHEN, CDR2 SYDVKM. The CDR3 runs to 13 residues. CDR3 DNA sequence: TGTGCCCGCGGGGGGGGGAGCTCCTACGAGCAGTACTTC. Protein: CARGGGSSYEQYF.

This rearrangement joins TRBV6-5 to TRBJ2-3; 9 bases are a match to TRBD1. Germline assignment: CDR1 MNHEY and CDR2 SVGAGI. J was trimmed by 4 bases and V by 5 bases; bases with no gene match: 4. This CDR3 has 14 residues. CDR3 amino acids: CASSRDRVADTQYF. The CDR3 DNA sequence: TGTGCCAGCAGTCGGGACAGGGTTGCAGATACGCAGTATTTT.

The V and J genes are TRBV9 and TRBJ2-3; D might be TRBD2 (6 bases). The CDR3 spans 13 residues. Trimming took off 7 bases at V and 2 bases at J, with 11 bases between the two ends. Germline CDR1 reads SGDLS; CDR2 reads YYNGEE. The CDR3 nucleotides are TGTGCCAGCCGGCGGGAACCCACAGATACGCAGTATTTT. Its protein product is CASRREPTDTQYF.

The CDR3 nucleotides read TGCGCCAGCAGCTCTGGGCCCTTCTACGAGCAGTACTTC. Residues: CASSSGPFYEQYF. V is TRBV5-1 and J is TRBJ2-7; D unclear. The germline gives CDR1 SGHRS, CDR2 YFSETQ. There are 13 residues in the CDR3. Trimming removed 3 bases from V and 3 bases from J, with 10 bases in between.

This rearrangement joins TRBV3-1 (or the pseudogene TRBV3-2) to TRBJ1-5; D is unclear. The V and J ends lost 1 base and 2 bases respectively, with 6 bases between them. The germline CDR1 and CDR2 sequences are LGHDT and YNNKEL (reference sequence). CDR3 length: 14 residues. The CDR3 sequence is CASSQARGNQPQHF. The CDR3 nucleotides read TGTGCCAGCAGCCAAGCGCGAGGCAATCAGCCCCAGCATTTT.

V is TRBV5-1 and J is TRBJ1-2; 7 nucleotides align to TRBD1. CDR3 length: 12 amino acids. Looked up from germline, CDR1 is SGHRS and CDR2 is YFSETQ. V gave up 3 bases and J gave up 4 bases; unmatched junction bases: 0. The CDR3 region is CASSWDSYGYTF. The DNA of the CDR3 is TGCGCCAGCAGCTGGGACAGCTATGGCTACACCTTC. Full variable domain (rest looked up from reference TRBV5-1 and TRBJ1-2): KAGVTQTPRYLIKTRGQQVTLSCSPISGHRSVSWYQQTPGQGLQFLFEYFSETQRNKGNFPGRFSGRQFSNSRSEMNVSTLELGDSALYLCASSWDSYGYTFGSGTRLTVV.

The J gene is TRBJ2-7, the V gene TRBV4-1, with TRBD1 as a possible D gene (6 bases). The germline V and J ends were trimmed by 4 bases and 0 bases, with 13 bases remaining between them. The CDR3 has 15 residues. The germline V gene has CDR1 MGHRA and CDR2 YSYEKL. The CDR3 nucleotides read TGCGCCAGCAGCCTCCTGACAGGAGACTCCTACGAGCAGTACTTC. Residues: CASSLLTGDSYEQYF.

The rearrangement uses TRBV14 and TRBJ1-6; tentatively, D is TRBD1 (6 bases). Germline V gives CDR1 SGHDN, CDR2 FVKESK. This CDR3 has 13 residues. Trimming took off 1 base at V and 15 bases at J, with 13 bases between the two ends. The CDR3: CASSQGGPTVLHF. The DNA of the CDR3 is TGTGCCAGCAGCCAAGGGGGGCCTACCGTCCTCCACTTT.

This clone occurred once. The CDR3 DNA follows: TGTGCCAGCAGCGGCGCGGGGGGGAGCAATCAGCCCCAGCATTTT. Amino acids: CASSGAGGSNQPQHF. The genes are TRBV6-5 and TRBJ1-5, with TRBD1 as a possible D gene (5 bases). The CDR3 contains 15 residues. Deletions cut 6 bases from V and 1 base from J, with 13 bases between. CDR1 is MNHEY, CDR2 SVGAGI, per germline.

This clone was recorded once. V gene TRBV9 combines with J gene TRBJ2-5, with D maybe TRBD1 (6 bases). This CDR3 is built from 15 residues. V was shortened by 4 bases and J by 0 bases, with 13 bases between the two germline ends. The germline CDR1 and CDR2 sequences are SGDLS and YYNGEE. The CDR3 bases are TGTGCCAGCAGCAAAGGACAGACGTACCAAGAGACCCAGTACTTC. Protein sequence: CASSKGQTYQETQYF.

This clone was counted only a few times. J is TRBJ2-7 and V is TRBV5-1, with D possibly TRBD2 on 6 matching bases. Deletions cut 0 bases from V and 6 bases from J, with 16 bases between. This CDR3 is 15 amino acids long. Germline-derived CDR1 and CDR2 are SGHRS and YFSETQ. CDR3 in DNA: TGCGCCAGCAGCTTGGAGGTACCGGGAGTGAGCGAGCAGTACTTC. Amino acids: CASSLEVPGVSEQYF.

This clone was seen a single time. J is TRBJ2-7 and V is TRBV4-1; possible D gene TRBD2, 5 bases. The germline V gene encodes CDR1 MGHRA and CDR2 YSYEKL. Trimming stripped 2 bases from V and 0 bases from J, with 11 bases between. The CDR3 length is 15 residues. The CDR3 nucleotides read TGCGCCAGCAGCCAACCCCAGCGGAGCTCCTACGAGCAGTACTTC. As protein: CASSQPQRSSYEQYF.

This chain uses TRBV11-1 with TRBJ2-5; 11 bases match TRBD2. This CDR3 comprises 15 residues. V dropped 5 bases and J dropped 2; count of bases not matched to a gene: 4. Germline values: CDR1 SGHAT, CDR2 FQDESV (reference sequence). CDR3 protein: CASSQGLAEQETQYF. As DNA, the CDR3 is TGTGCCAGCAGCCAGGGACTAGCGGAACAAGAGACCCAGTACTTC.

The V gene is TRBV18, the J gene TRBJ1-1; TRBD1 matches at 9 bases. The CDR3 is 14 residues long. The J segment lost 7 bases and the V segment lost 3 bases, leaving 6 bases of the junction unmatched. In germline, CDR1 is KGHSH, CDR2 LQKENI. This CDR3 is CASSPGQGFGEAFF. DNA of the CDR3: TGTGCCAGCTCACCGGGACAGGGATTCGGTGAAGCTTTCTTT.

This clone has just one count. V is TRBV6-5 and J is TRBJ2-7, with TRBD1 as a possible D gene (6 bases). V lost 8 bases, J lost 3 bases, and 14 bases lay in between. The CDR3 runs 13 residues. Germline assignment: CDR1 MNHEY and CDR2 SVGAGI. The CDR3 is CASWGLVSYEQYF. The DNA of the CDR3 is TGTGCCAGCTGGGGGCTAGTCAGCTACGAGCAGTACTTC.

This sequence joins TRBV10-3 and TRBJ2-7, with a tentative D call TRBD1 (6 bases). This CDR3 comprises 12 residues. CDR1 is ENHRY, CDR2 SYGVKD, per germline. V dropped 4 bases and J dropped 3 bases, with 7 bases sitting between them. CDR3 coding DNA: TGTGCCATCAGTGTGGACAGCTACGAGCAGTACTTC. Translation gives CAISVDSYEQYF.

CDR3 coding DNA: TGTGCCAGCAGTGAAGCGTGGGGCGACTCCTATGGCTACACCTTC. As protein: CASSEAWGDSYGYTF. V gene TRBV6-1 combines with J gene TRBJ1-2; TRBD1 is a possible D gene (5 bases). The length of the CDR3 is 15 residues. Germline V gives CDR1 MNHNS, CDR2 SASEGT. Trimming took off 0 bases at V and 4 bases at J, with 12 bases between the two ends.

The chain employs TRBV7-9 and TRBJ2-1; 7 nucleotides align to TRBD2. Germline assignment: CDR1 SEHNR and CDR2 FQNEAQ (reference sequence). V lost 6 bases, J lost 2 bases, and 4 bases stayed unmatched. The CDR3 has 14 amino acids. CDR3 in DNA: TGTGCCAGCAGTACCGGGACTACCTACAATGAGCAGTTCTTC. Protein sequence: CASSTGTTYNEQFF.

The chain is built from TRBV27 and TRBJ2-2, with D tentatively TRBD1 (5 bases). The V end lost 4 bases, the J end lost 1 base, and 10 bases lay between the germline ends. The germline V gene has CDR1 MNHEY and CDR2 SMNVEV (reference sequence). This CDR3 has 15 amino acids. This CDR3 reads CASSSGSMNTGELFF. CDR3 sequence (DNA): TGTGCCAGCAGTTCAGGGTCGATGAACACCGGGGAGCTGTTTTTT.

The chain recombines TRBV11-2 with TRBJ1-1; 8 nucleotides match TRBD1. Trimming at V came to 5 bases and at J to 4 bases, leaving 6 bases not matched to a gene. Germline V lookup: CDR1 SGHAT, CDR2 FQNNGV. The CDR3 loop spans 14 amino acids. CDR3 nucleotides: TGTGCCAGCAGCCCCACAGGGGGTGGCACTGAAGCTTTCTTT. It specifies CASSPTGGGTEAFF.

The chain employs TRBV3-1 (or the pseudogene TRBV3-2) and TRBJ1-2, with D perhaps matching TRBD1 (6 bases). The ends were cut back, 3 bases at V and 3 bases at J, with 17 bases in the middle. The CDR3 length is 16 residues. The germline CDR1 and CDR2 sequences are LGHDT and YNNKEL (reference sequence). The CDR3 DNA sequence: TGTGCCAGCAGCCAGAGCCTCTTAAGGGGGTACTATGGCTACACCTTC. Its protein is CASSQSLLRGYYGYTF.

This clone came up once. The rearrangement links TRBV20-1 to TRBJ1-5, with unresolved D. CDR3 size: 13 residues. CDR1 and CDR2 (germline): DFQATT, SNEGSKA (reference sequence). The germline V and J ends were trimmed by 3 bases and 0 bases, with 6 bases remaining between them. The CDR3 sequence is CSASGDSNQPQHF. The CDR3 coding sequence is TGCAGTGCTAGTGGCGATAGCAATCAGCCCCAGCATTTT.

This clone appeared a few times. This chain connects TRBV7-9 to TRBJ2-7, with D perhaps matching TRBD1 (5 bases). V lost 2 bases to trimming and J lost 1 base, with 12 bases between them. The CDR3 has 15 residues. The germline CDR1 and CDR2 sequences are SEHNR and FQNEAQ (reference sequence). The CDR3 bases are TGTGCCAGCAGCTTATCCCGACAGTCTTCCTACGAGCAGTACTTC. It is translated as CASSLSRQSSYEQYF.

The rearrangement joins TRBV5-4 to TRBJ1-4; D possibly corresponds to TRBD1 (6 bases). Germline V gene sequence: CDR1 SGHNT, CDR2 YYREEE (reference sequence). The CDR3 runs to 13 residues. The V and J ends lost 4 bases and 8 bases respectively, with 12 bases between them. The CDR3 nucleotides read TGTGCCAGCAGCCCAGAAAGGGGGGAAAAACTGTTTTTT. Translating gives CASSPERGEKLFF.

This clone was recorded once. The genes are TRBV30 and TRBJ1-1; D unclear. CDR1 is GTSNPN, CDR2 SVGIG, per germline (reference sequence). Trimming shortened V by 5 bases and J by 5 bases, and 15 bases separated the two germline ends. The CDR3 is made up of 13 amino acids. CDR3 amino acids: CAWRLGGRTEAFF. DNA of the CDR3: TGTGCCTGGCGACTGGGTGGGAGGACTGAAGCTTTCTTT.

The chain links TRBV2 to TRBJ2-7; 8 bases are a match to TRBD1. CDR1 and CDR2 from the germline V gene are SNHLY and FYNNEI. Trimming at V came to 6 bases and at J to 0 bases, leaving 7 bases not matched to a gene. This CDR3 has 15 amino acids. CDR3 coding DNA: TGTGCCAGCAGGGGGGGACAGGAATACTCCTACGAGCAGTACTTC. The encoded protein is CASRGGQEYSYEQYF.